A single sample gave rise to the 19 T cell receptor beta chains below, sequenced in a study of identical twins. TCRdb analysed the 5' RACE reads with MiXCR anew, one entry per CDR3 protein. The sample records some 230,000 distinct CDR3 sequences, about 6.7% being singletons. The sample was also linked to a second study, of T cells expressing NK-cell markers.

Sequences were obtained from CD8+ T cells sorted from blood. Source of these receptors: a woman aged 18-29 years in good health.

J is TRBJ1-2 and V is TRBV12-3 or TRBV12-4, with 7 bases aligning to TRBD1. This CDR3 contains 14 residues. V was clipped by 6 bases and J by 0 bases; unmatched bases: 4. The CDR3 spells CASRRQGANYGYTF. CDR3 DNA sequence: TGTGCCAGCAGGAGACAGGGAGCTAACTATGGCTACACCTTC.

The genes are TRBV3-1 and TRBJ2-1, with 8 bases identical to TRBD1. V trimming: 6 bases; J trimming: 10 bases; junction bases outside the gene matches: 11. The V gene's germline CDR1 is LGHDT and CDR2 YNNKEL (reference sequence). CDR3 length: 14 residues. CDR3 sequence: CASSSQGATMEQFF. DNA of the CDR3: TGTGCCAGCAGTTCGCAGGGGGCCACGATGGAGCAGTTCTTC.

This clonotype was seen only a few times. CDR3 nucleotide sequence: TGTGCCAGCCGCGACCCGGAGGAAAGGGGGGCCAACGTCCTGACTTTC. It yields the protein CASRDPEERGANVLTF. V and J are TRBV6-2 or TRBV6-3 and TRBJ2-6, with TRBD2 as a possible D gene (5 bases). The CDR3 loop spans 16 amino acids. Germline V lookup: CDR1 MNHEY, CDR2 SVGEGT. Deletions cut 8 bases from V and 4 bases from J, with 18 bases between.

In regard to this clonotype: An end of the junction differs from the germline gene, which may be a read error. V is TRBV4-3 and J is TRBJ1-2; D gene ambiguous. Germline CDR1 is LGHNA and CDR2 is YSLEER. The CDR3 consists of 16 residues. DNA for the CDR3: TGCGCCAGCAGACAAGAGACCAGAGGACTTAACTATGGCTACACCTTC. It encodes CASRQETRGLNYGYTF.

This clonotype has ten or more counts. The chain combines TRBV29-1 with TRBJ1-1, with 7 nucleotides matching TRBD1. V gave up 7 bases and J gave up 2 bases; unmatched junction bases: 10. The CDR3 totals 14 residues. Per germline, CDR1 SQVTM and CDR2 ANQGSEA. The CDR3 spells CSAGKRQGNTEAFF. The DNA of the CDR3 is TGCAGCGCTGGAAAGCGACAGGGAAACACTGAAGCTTTCTTT.

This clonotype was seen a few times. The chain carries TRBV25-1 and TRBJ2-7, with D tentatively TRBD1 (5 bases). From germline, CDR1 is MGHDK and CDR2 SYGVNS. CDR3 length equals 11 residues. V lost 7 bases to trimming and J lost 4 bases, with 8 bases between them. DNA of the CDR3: TGTGCCAGCATCGACAGTTACGAGCAGTACTTC. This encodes CASIDSYEQYF.

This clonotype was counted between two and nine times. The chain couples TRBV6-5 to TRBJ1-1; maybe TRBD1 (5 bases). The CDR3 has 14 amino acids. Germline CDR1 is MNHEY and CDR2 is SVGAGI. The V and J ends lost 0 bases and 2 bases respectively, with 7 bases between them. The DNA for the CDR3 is TGTGCCAGCAGTTACTCGGGGGTTAACACTGAAGCTTTCTTT. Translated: CASSYSGVNTEAFF.

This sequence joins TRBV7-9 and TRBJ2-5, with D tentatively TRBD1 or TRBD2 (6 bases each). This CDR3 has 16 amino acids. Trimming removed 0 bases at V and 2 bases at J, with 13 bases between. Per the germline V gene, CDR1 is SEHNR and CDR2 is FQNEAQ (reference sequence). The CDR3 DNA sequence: TGTGCCAGCAGCTTAGCGGATGGAGGGGGACAAGAGACCCAGTACTTC. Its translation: CASSLADGGGQETQYF.

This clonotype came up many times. As DNA, the CDR3 is TGCAGTGCTAGAAAAATAGAATTCGAGCAGTACTTC. Translation: CSARKIEFEQYF. V and J are TRBV20-1 and TRBJ2-7, with no clear D. With 2 bases removed from V and 6 bases from J, the gap between germline ends came to 11 bases. Germline loops: CDR1 DFQATT, CDR2 SNEGSKA (reference sequence). The CDR3 extends over 12 amino acids.

The CDR3 is CASSPQQGVRFNEQFF. The CDR3 nucleotides are TGTGCCAGCAGTCCTCAACAGGGGGTCCGGTTCAATGAGCAGTTCTTC. The chain recombines TRBV27 with TRBJ2-1, with 8 bases lining up with TRBD1. V lost 5 bases, J lost 6 bases, and 12 bases stayed unmatched. The CDR3 contains 16 residues. Germline loops: CDR1 MNHEY, CDR2 SMNVEV (reference sequence).

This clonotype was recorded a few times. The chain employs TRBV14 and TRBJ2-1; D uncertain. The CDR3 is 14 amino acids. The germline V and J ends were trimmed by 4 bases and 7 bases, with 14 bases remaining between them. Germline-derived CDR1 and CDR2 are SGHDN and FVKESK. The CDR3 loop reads CASSLVHPSNEQFF. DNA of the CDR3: TGTGCCAGCAGCCTAGTCCACCCATCGAATGAGCAGTTCTTC.

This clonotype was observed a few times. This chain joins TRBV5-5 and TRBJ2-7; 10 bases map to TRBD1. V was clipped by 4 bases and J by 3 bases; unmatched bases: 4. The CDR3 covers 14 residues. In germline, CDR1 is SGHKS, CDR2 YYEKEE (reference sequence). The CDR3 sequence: CASSLRTGGYEQYF. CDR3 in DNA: TGTGCCAGCAGCCTGAGGACAGGGGGCTACGAGCAGTACTTC.

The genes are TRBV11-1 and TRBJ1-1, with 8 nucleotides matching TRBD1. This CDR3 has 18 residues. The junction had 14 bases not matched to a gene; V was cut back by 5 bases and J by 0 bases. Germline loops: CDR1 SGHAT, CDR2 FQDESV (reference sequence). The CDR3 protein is CASSPHLRTGLMNTEAFF. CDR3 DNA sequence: TGTGCCAGCAGCCCCCATTTAAGGACAGGGTTGATGAACACTGAAGCTTTCTTT. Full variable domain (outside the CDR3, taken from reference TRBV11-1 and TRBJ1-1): EAEVAQSPRYKITEKSQAVAFWCDPISGHATLYWYRQILGQGPELLVQFQDESVVDDSQLPKDRFSAERLKGVDSTLKIQPAELGDSAMYLCASSPHLRTGLMNTEAFFGQGTRLTVV.

The CDR3, as DNA: TGTGCCAGCAGTTCCCAATTCCGAAACTACAATGAGCAGTTCTTC. This gives the protein CASSSQFRNYNEQFF. The chain joins TRBV12-3 or TRBV12-4 to TRBJ2-1, with D hard to call. CDR3 size: 15 residues. Deletions cut 4 bases from V and 3 bases from J, with 13 bases between.

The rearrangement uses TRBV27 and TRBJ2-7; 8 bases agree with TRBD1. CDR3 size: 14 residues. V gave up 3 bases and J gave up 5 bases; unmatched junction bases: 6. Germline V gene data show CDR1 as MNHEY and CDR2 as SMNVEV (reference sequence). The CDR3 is CASSLLGQENEQYF. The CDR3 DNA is TGTGCCAGCAGTTTGTTGGGACAGGAAAACGAGCAGTACTTC.

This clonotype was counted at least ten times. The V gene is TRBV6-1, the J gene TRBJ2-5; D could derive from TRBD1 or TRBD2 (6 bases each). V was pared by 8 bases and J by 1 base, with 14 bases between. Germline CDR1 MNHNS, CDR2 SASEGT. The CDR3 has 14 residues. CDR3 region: CASLEGGGQETQYF. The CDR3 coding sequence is TGTGCCAGCCTTGAGGGGGGCGGCCAAGAGACCCAGTACTTC.

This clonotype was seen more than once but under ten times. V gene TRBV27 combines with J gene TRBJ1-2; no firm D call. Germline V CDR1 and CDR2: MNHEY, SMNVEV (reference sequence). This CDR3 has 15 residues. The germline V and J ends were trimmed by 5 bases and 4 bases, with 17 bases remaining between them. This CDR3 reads CASSPPQFSIYGYTF. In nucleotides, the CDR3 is TGTGCCAGCAGTCCTCCCCAGTTTTCCATCTATGGCTACACCTTC.

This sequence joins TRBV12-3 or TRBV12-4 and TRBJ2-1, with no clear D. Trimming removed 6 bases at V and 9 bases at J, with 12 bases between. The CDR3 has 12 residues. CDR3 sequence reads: CASSYSPGEQFF. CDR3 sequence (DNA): TGTGCCAGCAGCTATTCTCCGGGTGAGCAGTTCTTC.

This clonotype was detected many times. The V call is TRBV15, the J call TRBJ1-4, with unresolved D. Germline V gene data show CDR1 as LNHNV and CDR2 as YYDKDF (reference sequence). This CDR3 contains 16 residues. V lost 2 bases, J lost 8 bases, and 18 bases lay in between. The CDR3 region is CATSRLSPSSAEKLFF. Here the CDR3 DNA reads TGTGCCACCAGCAGATTATCCCCCTCTTCGGCGGAAAAACTGTTTTTT.